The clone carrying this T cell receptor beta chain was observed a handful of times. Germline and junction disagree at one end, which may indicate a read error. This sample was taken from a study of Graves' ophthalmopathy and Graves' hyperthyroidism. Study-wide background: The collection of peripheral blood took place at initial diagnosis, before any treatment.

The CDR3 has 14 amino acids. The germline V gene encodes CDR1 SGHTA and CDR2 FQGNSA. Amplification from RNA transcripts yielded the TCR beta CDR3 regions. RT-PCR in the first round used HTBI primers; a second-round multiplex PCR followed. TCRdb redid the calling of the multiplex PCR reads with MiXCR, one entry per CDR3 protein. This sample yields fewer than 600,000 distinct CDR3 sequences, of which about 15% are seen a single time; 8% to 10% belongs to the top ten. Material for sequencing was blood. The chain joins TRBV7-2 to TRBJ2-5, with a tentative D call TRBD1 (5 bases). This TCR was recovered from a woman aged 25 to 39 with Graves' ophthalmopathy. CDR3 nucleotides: TGTGCCAGCAGCCAATACAGGAGACAAGAGACCAAGTACTTC. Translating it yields CASSQYRRQETKYF.